This entry features one T cell receptor (beta chain) sequence. No antigen is known for it. Constant-segment-primed 5'RACE gave TCR alpha and TCR beta cDNA libraries with sample barcodes and UMIs. TCRdb called the 5' RACE reads again in MiXCR, with one record for every CDR3 protein. Altogether nearly 110,000 distinct CDR3 sequences are present, around an eighth being singletons, with the ten largest covering 39%. The entry originates in a study of T-cell memory formation after mild COVID-19. Study-level background: Largely donor-specific TCR clusters were found. General study points: Clones contracting over day 15 to 85 were CD4/CD8 balanced, with later expanders leaning CD4+. Memory from before infection featured some responding clones, which suggests cross-reactive memory joined.

The ends were cut back, 2 bases at V and 5 bases at J, with 17 bases in the middle. The germline V gene has CDR1 MNHEY and CDR2 SVGAGI. The CDR3 sequence is 16 residues long. This clonotype was obtained from a man aged 18 to 29 who had mild COVID-19 (a few samples of this study predate the infection). Cell type and time point are not known. This chain connects TRBV6-5 to TRBJ2-3; D is perhaps TRBD1 or TRBD2 (6 bases each). Material: PBMCs or a T cell subset sorted from them (not recorded which). The DNA for the CDR3 is TGTGCCAGCAGTTACGGTTGGGGGGCTCCGGGAGATACGCAGTATTTT. Translating gives CASSYGWGAPGDTQYF.